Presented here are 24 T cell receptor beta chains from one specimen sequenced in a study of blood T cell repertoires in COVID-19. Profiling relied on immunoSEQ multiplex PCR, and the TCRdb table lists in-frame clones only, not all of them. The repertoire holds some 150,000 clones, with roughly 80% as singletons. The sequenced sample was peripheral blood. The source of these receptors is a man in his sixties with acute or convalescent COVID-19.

This chain's CDR3 is CASSWAGQPYNEQFF. The CDR3 bases are TGTGCCAGCAGCTGGGCCGGACAGCCCTACAATGAGCAGTTCTTC. V and J are TRBV5-4 and TRBJ2-1; TRBD1 is a possible D gene (6 bases). Per the germline V gene, CDR1 is SGHNT and CDR2 is YYREEE (reference sequence). There are 15 residues in the CDR3. Trimming took off 3 bases at V and 2 bases at J, with 12 bases between the two ends.

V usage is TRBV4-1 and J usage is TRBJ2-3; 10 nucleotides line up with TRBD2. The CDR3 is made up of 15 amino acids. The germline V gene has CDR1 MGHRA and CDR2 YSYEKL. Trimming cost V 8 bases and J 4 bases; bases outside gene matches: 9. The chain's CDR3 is CASDPGLAGADTQYF. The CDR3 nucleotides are TGCGCCAGCGACCCCGGGCTAGCGGGAGCAGATACGCAGTATTTT.

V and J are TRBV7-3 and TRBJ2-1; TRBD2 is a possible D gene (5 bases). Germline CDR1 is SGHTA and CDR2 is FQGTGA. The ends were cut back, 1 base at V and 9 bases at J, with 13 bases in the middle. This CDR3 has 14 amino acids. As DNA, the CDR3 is TGTGCCAGCAGCTTAAGCCCCGGGGTGGGTGAGCAGTTCTTC. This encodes CASSLSPGVGEQFF.

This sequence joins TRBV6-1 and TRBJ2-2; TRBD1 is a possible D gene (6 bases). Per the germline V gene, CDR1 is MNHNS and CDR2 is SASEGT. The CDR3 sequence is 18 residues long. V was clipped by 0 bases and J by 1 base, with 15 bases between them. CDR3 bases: TGTGCCAGCAGTGAAGCGGGGCCAGGGGCCTTGAACACCGGGGAGCTGTTTTTT. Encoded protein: CASSEAGPGALNTGELFF.

The CDR3 DNA follows: TGTGCCAGCCTACTCAAAGACAGTCGGGTTAAAGGCTACACCTTC. Its protein product is CASLLKDSRVKGYTF. The rearrangement uses TRBV21-1 and TRBJ1-2; TRBD1, as called in the table, went unchecked against the DNA. TRBV21-1 represents a pseudogene. The CDR3 length is 15 residues.

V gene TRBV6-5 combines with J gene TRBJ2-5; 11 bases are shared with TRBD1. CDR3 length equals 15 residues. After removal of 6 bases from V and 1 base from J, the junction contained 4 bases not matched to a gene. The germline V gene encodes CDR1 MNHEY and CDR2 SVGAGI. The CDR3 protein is CASRRTGGAQETQYF. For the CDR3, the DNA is TGTGCCAGCAGACGGACAGGGGGCGCCCAAGAGACCCAGTACTTC.

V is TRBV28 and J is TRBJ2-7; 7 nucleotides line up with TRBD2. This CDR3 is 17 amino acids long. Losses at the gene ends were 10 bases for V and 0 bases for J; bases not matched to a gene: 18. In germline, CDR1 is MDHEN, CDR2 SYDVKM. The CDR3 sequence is CATVGRERWDGSYEQYF. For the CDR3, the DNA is TGTGCCACCGTCGGGCGGGAGAGATGGGATGGCTCCTACGAGCAGTACTTC. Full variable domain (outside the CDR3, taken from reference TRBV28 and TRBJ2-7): DVKVTQSSRYLVKRTGEKVFLECVQDMDHENMFWYRQDPGLGLRLIYFSYDVKMKEKGDIPEGYSVSREKKERFSLILESASTNQTSMYLCATVGRERWDGSYEQYFGPGTRLTVT.

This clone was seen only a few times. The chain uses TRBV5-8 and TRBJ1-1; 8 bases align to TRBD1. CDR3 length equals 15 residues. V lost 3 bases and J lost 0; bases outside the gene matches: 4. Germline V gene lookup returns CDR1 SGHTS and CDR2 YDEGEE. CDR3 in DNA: TGTGCCAGCAGCTCTACAGGGGGTCTGAACACTGAAGCTTTCTTT. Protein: CASSSTGGLNTEAFF. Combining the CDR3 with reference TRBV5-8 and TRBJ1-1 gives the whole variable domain EAGVTQSPTHLIKTRGQQATLRCSPISGHTSVYWYQQALGLGLQFLLWYDEGEERNRGNFPPRFSGRQFPNYSSELNVNALELEDSALYLCASSSTGGLNTEAFFGQGTRLTVV.

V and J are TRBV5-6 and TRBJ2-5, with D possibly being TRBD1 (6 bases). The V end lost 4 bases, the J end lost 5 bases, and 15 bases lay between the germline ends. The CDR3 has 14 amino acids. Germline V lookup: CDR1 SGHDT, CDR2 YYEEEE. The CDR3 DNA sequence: TGTGCCAGCAGCACCACAGGGTCGGCGGAGACCCAGTACTTC. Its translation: CASSTTGSAETQYF.

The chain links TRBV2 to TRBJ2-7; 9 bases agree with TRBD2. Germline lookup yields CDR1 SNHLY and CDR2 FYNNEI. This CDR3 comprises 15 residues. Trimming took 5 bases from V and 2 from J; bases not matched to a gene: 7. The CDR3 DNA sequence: TGTGCCAGCAGTAGGAGCGGGAGGTCCCCCTACGAGCAGTACTTC. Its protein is CASSRSGRSPYEQYF.

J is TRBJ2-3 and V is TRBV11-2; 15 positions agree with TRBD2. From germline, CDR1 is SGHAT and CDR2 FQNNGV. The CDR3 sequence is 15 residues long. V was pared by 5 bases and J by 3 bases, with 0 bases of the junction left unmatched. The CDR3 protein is CASSGLAGGTDTQYF. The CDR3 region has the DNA TGTGCCAGCAGCGGACTAGCGGGGGGGACAGATACGCAGTATTTT.

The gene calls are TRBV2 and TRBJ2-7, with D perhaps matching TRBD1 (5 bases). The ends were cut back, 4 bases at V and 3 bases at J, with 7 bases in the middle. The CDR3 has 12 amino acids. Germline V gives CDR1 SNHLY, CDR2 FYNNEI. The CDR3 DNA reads TGTGCCAGCAGTGTGCAGGGCTACGAGCAGTACTTC. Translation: CASSVQGYEQYF. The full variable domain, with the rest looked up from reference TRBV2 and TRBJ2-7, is EPEVTQTPSHQVTQMGQEVILRCVPISNHLYFYWYRQILGQKVEFLVSFYNNEISEKSEIFDDQFSVERPDGSNFTLKIRSTKLEDSAMYFCASSVQGYEQYFGPGTRLTVT.

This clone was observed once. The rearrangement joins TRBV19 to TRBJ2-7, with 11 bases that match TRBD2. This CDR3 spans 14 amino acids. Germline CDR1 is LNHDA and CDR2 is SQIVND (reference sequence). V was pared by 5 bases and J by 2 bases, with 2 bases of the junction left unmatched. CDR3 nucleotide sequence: TGTGCCAGTAGTTATAGCGGGGGGGCCTACGAGCAGTACTTC. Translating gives CASSYSGGAYEQYF.

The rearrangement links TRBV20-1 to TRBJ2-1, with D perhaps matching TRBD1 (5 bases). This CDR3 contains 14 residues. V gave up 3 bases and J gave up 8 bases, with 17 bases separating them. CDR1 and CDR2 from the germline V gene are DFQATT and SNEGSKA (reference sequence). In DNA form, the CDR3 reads TGCAGTGCTAGTAAGTCTGGCAGGGTCGATGAGCAGTTCTTC. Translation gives CSASKSGRVDEQFF.

This CDR3 is CASSPTATKETQYF. DNA for the CDR3: TGTGCCAGCAGCCCGACAGCCACCAAAGAGACCCAGTACTTC. The chain links TRBV5-5 to TRBJ2-5; TRBD1 might be the D (5 bases). CDR3 size: 14 residues. V was trimmed by 4 bases and J by 3 bases, leaving 13 bases between them. CDR1 and CDR2 from the germline V gene are SGHKS and YYEKEE (reference sequence).

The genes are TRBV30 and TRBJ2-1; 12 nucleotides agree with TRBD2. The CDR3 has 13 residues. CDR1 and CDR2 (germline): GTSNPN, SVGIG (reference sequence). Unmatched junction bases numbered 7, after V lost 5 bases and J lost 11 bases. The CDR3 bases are TGTGCCTGGCAGACTAGCGGGAGCGAGAAGCAGTTCTTC. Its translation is CAWQTSGSEKQFF.

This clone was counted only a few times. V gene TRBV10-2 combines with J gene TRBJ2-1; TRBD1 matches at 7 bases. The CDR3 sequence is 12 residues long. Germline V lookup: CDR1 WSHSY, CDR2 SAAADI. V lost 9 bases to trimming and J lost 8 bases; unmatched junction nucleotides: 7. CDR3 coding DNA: TGCGCCAGTCGACGAGGGACAGATGAGCAGTTCTTC. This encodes CASRRGTDEQFF.

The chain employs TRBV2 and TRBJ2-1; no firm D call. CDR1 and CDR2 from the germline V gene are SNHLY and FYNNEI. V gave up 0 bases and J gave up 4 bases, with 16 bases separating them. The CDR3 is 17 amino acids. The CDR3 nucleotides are TGTGCCAGCAGTGAAGCATCCGGTCGGGTGGTATACAATGAGCAGTTCTTC. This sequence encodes CASSEASGRVVYNEQFF. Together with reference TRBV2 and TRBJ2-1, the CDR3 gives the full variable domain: EPEVTQTPSHQVTQMGQEVILRCVPISNHLYFYWYRQILGQKVEFLVSFYNNEISEKSEIFDDQFSVERPDGSNFTLKIRSTKLEDSAMYFCASSEASGRVVYNEQFFGPGTRLTVL.

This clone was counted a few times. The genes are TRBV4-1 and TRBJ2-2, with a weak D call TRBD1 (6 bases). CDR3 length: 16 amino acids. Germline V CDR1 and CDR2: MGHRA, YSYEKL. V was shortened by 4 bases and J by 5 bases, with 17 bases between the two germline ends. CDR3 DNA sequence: TGCGCCAGCAGCCCAACGATCAGGGGAAGAACCGGGGAGCTGTTTTTT. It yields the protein CASSPTIRGRTGELFF.

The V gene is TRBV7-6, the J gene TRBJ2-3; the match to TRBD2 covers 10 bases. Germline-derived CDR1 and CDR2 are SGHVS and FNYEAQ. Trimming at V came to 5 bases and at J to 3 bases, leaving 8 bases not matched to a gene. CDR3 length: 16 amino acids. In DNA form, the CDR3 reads TGTGCCAGCAGCCGGACTAGCGGCCTATCAACAGATACGCAGTATTTT. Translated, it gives CASSRTSGLSTDTQYF.

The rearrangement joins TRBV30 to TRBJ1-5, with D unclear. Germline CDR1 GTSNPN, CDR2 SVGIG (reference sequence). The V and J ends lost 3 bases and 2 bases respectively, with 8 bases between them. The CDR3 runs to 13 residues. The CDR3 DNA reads TGTGCCTGGAGCGGGAATCGCAATCAGCCCCAGCATTTT. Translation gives CAWSGNRNQPQHF.

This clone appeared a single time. CDR3 in DNA: TGCGCCAGCAGCGGGGGGACTAGCGCAAGATTCGAGCAGTACTTC. Protein: CASSGGTSARFEQYF. The chain combines TRBV5-1 with TRBJ2-7, with 10 nucleotides matching TRBD2. The CDR3 totals 15 residues. V shed 4 bases, J shed 6 bases, and the junction held 10 bases outside the gene matches. Germline V gene data show CDR1 as SGHRS and CDR2 as YFSETQ.

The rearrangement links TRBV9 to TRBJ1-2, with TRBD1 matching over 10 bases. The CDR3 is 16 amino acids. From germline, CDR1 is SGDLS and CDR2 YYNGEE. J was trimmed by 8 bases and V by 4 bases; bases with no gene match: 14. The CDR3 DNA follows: TGTGCCAGCAGCCCATGGGACAGGGGAGGGGTGTGGGGCTACACCTTC. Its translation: CASSPWDRGGVWGYTF.

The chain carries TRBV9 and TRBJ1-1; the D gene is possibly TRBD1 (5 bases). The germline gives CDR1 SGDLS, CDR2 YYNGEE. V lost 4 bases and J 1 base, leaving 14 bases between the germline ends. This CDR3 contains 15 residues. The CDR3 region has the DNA TGTGCCAGCAGCCCGAGCCCCCAGGGGAACACTGAAGCTTTCTTT. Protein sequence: CASSPSPQGNTEAFF.